The 22 T cell receptor beta chains below come from one sample, sequenced in a study of shared clonotypes between healthy human individuals. The repertoire was sequenced with immunoSEQ multiplex PCR; TCRdb's copy has only in-frame clones and lacks some. This sample has roughly 100,000 clones, with roughly 66% found just once. Sequencing was carried out using memory CD8+ T cells sorted from blood. Noted subset: CD45RO+ cells pooled with CCR7-negative TemRA cells. Receptor source: a woman aged 25-40 years in good health.

The V and J genes are TRBV13 and TRBJ1-4, with a tentative D call TRBD1 (6 bases). The CDR3 loop spans 15 amino acids. Germline V gene lookup returns CDR1 PRHDT and CDR2 FYEKMQ (reference sequence). V lost 6 bases to trimming and J lost 3 bases, with 14 bases between them. The CDR3 region is CASSHRDSSNEKLFF. The CDR3 DNA follows: TGTGCCAGCAGTCACAGGGATAGTTCTAATGAAAAACTGTTTTTT.

The V gene is TRBV5-8, the J gene TRBJ1-2, with 8 bases that match TRBD1. Germline V gives CDR1 SGHTS, CDR2 YDEGEE. This CDR3 has 14 residues. Germline trimming cut 4 bases from V and 2 bases from J; bases unmatched to any gene: 4. CDR3 sequence: CASSRQGLNYGYTF. CDR3 DNA: TGTGCCAGCAGCCGACAGGGGCTAAACTATGGCTACACCTTC.

This clone has just a few counts. Here the CDR3 DNA reads TGTGCCAGCAATCCCTCCGACAGGGACCAAGAGACCCAGTACTTC. Protein product: CASNPSDRDQETQYF. This chain uses TRBV25-1 with TRBJ2-5; 7 nucleotides align to TRBD1. V lost 7 bases to trimming and J lost 0 bases; unmatched junction nucleotides: 8. CDR1 and CDR2 from the germline V gene are MGHDK and SYGVNS. The CDR3 sequence is 15 residues long.

This chain joins TRBV4-1 and TRBJ2-5; 10 nucleotides agree with TRBD2. The J call may be faulty, since TRBJ2-7 better matches the DNA end. The germline V gene encodes CDR1 MGHRA and CDR2 YSYEKL. The CDR3 totals 16 residues. The CDR3 DNA is TGCGCCAGCAGCCAAAATAGTCTAGCGGGGGCCTACGAGCAGTACTTC. Its protein product is CASSQNSLAGAYEQYF.

This clone has only a few counts. The sample has other DNA sequences that encode this CDR3 too. This chain connects TRBV27 to TRBJ2-7, with TRBD1 as a possible D gene (5 bases). Germline V gene sequence: CDR1 MNHEY, CDR2 SMNVEV (reference sequence). The CDR3 is 14 amino acids. Trimming took 2 bases from V and 0 from J, leaving 8 bases between them. Written as DNA, the CDR3 is TGTGCCAGCAGTTTAACAGGTACCTCCTACGAGCAGTACTTC. This sequence encodes CASSLTGTSYEQYF.

This chain joins TRBV5-1 and TRBJ2-7; D is possibly TRBD1 (5 bases). CDR3 length equals 15 residues. V dropped 4 bases and J dropped 3 bases, with 17 bases sitting between them. Germline values: CDR1 SGHRS, CDR2 YFSETQ. The CDR3 is CASSRGQGRSYEQYF. For the CDR3, the DNA is TGCGCCAGCAGCAGGGGCCAGGGAAGGAGCTACGAGCAGTACTTC.

The V and J genes are TRBV15 and TRBJ1-4, with a weak D call TRBD1 (6 bases). V dropped 0 bases and J dropped 3 bases, with 11 bases sitting between them. Per the germline V gene, CDR1 is LNHNV and CDR2 is YYDKDF (reference sequence). This CDR3 has 16 residues. In DNA form, the CDR3 reads TGTGCCACCAGCAGAGATCCCTCAGGGGCTAATGAAAAACTGTTTTTT. Its protein is CATSRDPSGANEKLFF.

J is TRBJ1-1 and V is TRBV28; possible D gene TRBD1, 5 bases. Trimming took off 8 bases at V and 0 bases at J, with 16 bases between the two ends. CDR3 length: 15 amino acids. Germline CDR1 and CDR2: MDHEN and SYDVKM. CDR3 coding DNA: TGTGCCAGCTTTCCCATGGGGCCGATGAACACTGAAGCTTTCTTT. Protein product: CASFPMGPMNTEAFF.

V usage is TRBV6-5 and J usage is TRBJ2-7; maybe TRBD2 (5 bases). CDR3 length: 13 residues. The V gene's germline CDR1 is MNHEY and CDR2 SVGAGI. V lost 4 bases and J lost 3, with 10 bases in between. CDR3 amino acids: CASSLTGNYEQYF. The CDR3 nucleotides read TGTGCCAGCAGTTTGACGGGGAACTACGAGCAGTACTTC.

The V call is TRBV6-4, the J call TRBJ2-3; D might be TRBD2 (6 bases). The CDR3 spans 15 residues. V shed 5 bases and J shed 7 bases, with 19 bases lying between them. Germline CDR1 is MRHNA and CDR2 is SNTAGT. CDR3 coding DNA: TGTGCCAGCAGTCCCGGGACGGGAGAGGCACATACGCAGTATTTT. This gives the protein CASSPGTGEAHTQYF.

This clone was detected a few times. CDR3 amino acids: CASSFGQEPYEQYF. CDR3 in DNA: TGTGCCAGCAGCTTCGGACAAGAACCCTACGAGCAGTACTTC. This chain joins TRBV7-6 and TRBJ2-7, with D possibly TRBD1 on 5 matching bases. This CDR3 spans 14 amino acids. V dropped 3 bases and J dropped 2 bases, with 11 bases sitting between them. Germline V gene lookup returns CDR1 SGHVS and CDR2 FNYEAQ.

This clone has more than one count but fewer than ten. The chain employs TRBV5-1 and TRBJ2-3, with a tentative D call TRBD1 (5 bases). Germline CDR1 reads SGHRS; CDR2 reads YFSETQ. This CDR3 is built from 16 residues. Trimming cost V 0 bases and J 2 bases, with 13 bases left between them. CDR3 sequence: CASSLGRQSDTDTQYF. For the CDR3, the DNA is TGCGCCAGCAGCTTGGGCCGACAGAGTGACACAGATACGCAGTATTTT.

The rearrangement uses TRBV5-4 and TRBJ2-3; possibly TRBD2 for D (5 bases). Trimming pared 4 bases from V and 5 bases from J, leaving 14 bases between. CDR1 SGHNT and CDR2 YYREEE come from the germline V gene (reference sequence). The CDR3 extends over 14 amino acids. CDR3 sequence: CASSPRGIIDTQYF. The CDR3 DNA is TGTGCCAGCAGCCCCCGAGGGATTATAGATACGCAGTATTTT.

V gene TRBV2 combines with J gene TRBJ2-7; 9 bases map to TRBD2. The J segment lost 5 bases and the V segment lost 2 bases, leaving 7 bases of the junction unmatched. The CDR3 is 15 amino acids. Germline CDR1 is SNHLY and CDR2 is FYNNEI. DNA for the CDR3: TGTGCCAGCAGTGAAAGGCTAGCGGGACTCCACGAGCAGTACTTC. This translates into CASSERLAGLHEQYF. The whole variable domain, remainder taken from reference TRBV2 and TRBJ2-7, is EPEVTQTPSHQVTQMGQEVILRCVPISNHLYFYWYRQILGQKVEFLVSFYNNEISEKSEIFDDQFSVERPDGSNFTLKIRSTKLEDSAMYFCASSERLAGLHEQYFGPGTRLTVT.

The chain's CDR3 is CASSGETSHNEQFF. The CDR3, as DNA: TGTGCCAGCAGTGGGGAGACTAGCCACAATGAGCAGTTCTTC. This chain links TRBV25-1 with TRBJ2-1, with TRBD2 identical over 7 bases. The CDR3 is made up of 14 amino acids. CDR1 and CDR2 (germline): MGHDK, SYGVNS. The V gene end was trimmed by 4 bases and the J gene end by 5 bases; junction bases not matched to a gene: 5. Full variable domain (outside the CDR3, taken from reference TRBV25-1 and TRBJ2-1): EADIYQTPRYLVIGTGKKITLECSQTMGHDKMYWYQQDPGMELHLIHYSYGVNSTEKGDLSSESTVSRIRTEHFPLTLESARPSHTSQYLCASSGETSHNEQFFGPGTRLTVL.

The V and J genes are TRBV10-3 and TRBJ1-5; perhaps TRBD1 as D (6 bases). V shed 3 bases and J shed 8 bases, with 23 bases lying between them. The CDR3 contains 17 residues. Per germline, CDR1 ENHRY and CDR2 SYGVKD. The CDR3, as DNA: TGTGCCATCAGTGACGACTATAACCGTCCCCCAGGGGAGCCCCAGCATTTT. This codes for CAISDDYNRPPGEPQHF.

CDR3: CASSGYSQPQHF. The CDR3 DNA sequence: TGTGCCTCGTCCGGGTACAGTCAGCCCCAGCATTTT. The gene calls are TRBV28 and TRBJ1-5; D unresolved. The germline V gene encodes CDR1 MDHEN and CDR2 SYDVKM. This CDR3 spans 12 amino acids. With 11 bases removed from V and 6 bases from J, the gap between germline ends came to 14 bases.

The V call is TRBV23-1, the J call TRBJ1-1; no firm D call. TRBV23-1 is an ORF; its function is uncertain. The CDR3 length is 18 residues. The germline V and J ends were trimmed by 8 bases and 1 base, with 26 bases remaining between them. CDR3 residues: CASPWAAHSTRKNTEAFF. In nucleotides, the CDR3 is TGCGCCAGCCCCTGGGCAGCGCATTCGACCCGAAAGAACACTGAAGCTTTCTTT.

This clone showed up just a few times. J is TRBJ1-2 and V is TRBV10-3, with TRBD1 matching 7 bases. Germline V lookup: CDR1 ENHRY, CDR2 SYGVKD. The CDR3 is made up of 16 amino acids. J was trimmed by 3 bases and V by 3 bases; bases with no gene match: 10. CDR3 in DNA: TGTGCCATCAGTGACCACACCGGGACAGAAGACTATGGCTACACCTTC. Its protein is CAISDHTGTEDYGYTF.

Only a few counts were recorded for this clone. The V and J genes are TRBV27 and TRBJ1-2; D ambiguous. The V gene lost 2 bases and the J gene lost 3 bases, with 10 bases spanning the gap. The CDR3 is 14 amino acids. Looked up from germline, CDR1 is MNHEY and CDR2 is SMNVEV (reference sequence). CDR3 sequence reads: CASSLEPGHYGYTF. As DNA, the CDR3 is TGTGCCAGCAGTTTAGAGCCAGGCCACTATGGCTACACCTTC.

This clone occurred a few times. Within the sample, other DNA sequences also encode this same CDR3. This sequence joins TRBV6-5 and TRBJ1-1; D call uncertain. The V gene's germline CDR1 is MNHEY and CDR2 SVGAGI. Trimming pared 0 bases from V and 1 base from J, leaving 6 bases between. The CDR3 is 14 residues long. This CDR3 is CASSYSKGNTEAFF. CDR3 nucleotide sequence: TGTGCCAGCAGTTACTCGAAGGGGAACACTGAAGCTTTCTTT.

This clone was found once. The gene calls are TRBV25-1 and TRBJ2-3; maybe TRBD1 (5 bases). CDR1 and CDR2 (germline): MGHDK, SYGVNS. The ends were cut back, 3 bases at V and 9 bases at J, with 10 bases in the middle. The length of the CDR3 is 12 residues. DNA for the CDR3: TGTGCCAGCAGTGACAGGGCGGCGACGCAGTATTTT. This codes for CASSDRAATQYF.